This T cell receptor (beta chain) was sequenced for a study of blood T cells in healthy people across ages. This clonotype occurred a few times. V dropped 7 bases and J dropped 3 bases, with 4 bases sitting between them. The length of the CDR3 is 10 residues. Germline lookup yields CDR1 MNHEY and CDR2 SMNVEV (reference sequence). The authors ran a second PCR of about 6 to 12 cycles using a sample-barcoded 5' primer and a J-beta primer mix. MiXCR was run by TCRdb on the 5' RACE reads, yielding one entry per CDR3 protein. The sample yields roughly 800,000 distinct CDR3 sequences, more than 45% seen once.

This receptor was taken from a young man in good health. The V gene is TRBV27, the J gene TRBJ2-7; no definite D call. Material: blood. Here the CDR3 DNA reads TGTGCCAGCAAAGACTACGAGCAGTACTTC. This gives the protein CASKDYEQYF.